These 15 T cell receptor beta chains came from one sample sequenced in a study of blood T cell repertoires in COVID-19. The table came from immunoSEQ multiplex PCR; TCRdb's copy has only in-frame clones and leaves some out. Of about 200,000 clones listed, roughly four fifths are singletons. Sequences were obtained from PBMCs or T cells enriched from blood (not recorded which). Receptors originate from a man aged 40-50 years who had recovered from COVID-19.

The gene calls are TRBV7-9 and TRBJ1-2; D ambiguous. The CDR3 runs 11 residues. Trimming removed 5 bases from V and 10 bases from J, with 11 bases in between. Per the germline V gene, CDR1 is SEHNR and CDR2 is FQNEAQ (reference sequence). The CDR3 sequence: CASSGKADYTF. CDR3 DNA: TGTGCCAGCAGCGGAAAAGCGGACTACACCTTC. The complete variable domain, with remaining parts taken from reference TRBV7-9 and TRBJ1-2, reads DTGVSQNPRHKITKRGQNVTFRCDPISEHNRLYWYRQTLGQGPEFLTYFQNEAQLEKSRLLSDRFSAERPKGSFSTLEIQRTEQGDSAMYLCASSGKADYTFGSGTRLTVV.

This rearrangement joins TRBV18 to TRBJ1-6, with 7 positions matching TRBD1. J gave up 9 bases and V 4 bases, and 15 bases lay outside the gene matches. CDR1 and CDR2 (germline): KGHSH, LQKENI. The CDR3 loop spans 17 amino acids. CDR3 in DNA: TGTGCCAGCTCACTCCTCCCGCCCGGGACAGATACTTCACCCCTCCACTTT. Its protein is CASSLLPPGTDTSPLHF.

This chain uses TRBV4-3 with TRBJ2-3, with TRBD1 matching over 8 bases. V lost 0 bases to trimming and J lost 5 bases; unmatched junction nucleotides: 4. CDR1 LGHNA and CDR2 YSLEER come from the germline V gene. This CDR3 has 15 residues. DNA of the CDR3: TGCGCCAGCAGCCAAGATGCTACAGGGGGAGATACGCAGTATTTT. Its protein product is CASSQDATGGDTQYF.

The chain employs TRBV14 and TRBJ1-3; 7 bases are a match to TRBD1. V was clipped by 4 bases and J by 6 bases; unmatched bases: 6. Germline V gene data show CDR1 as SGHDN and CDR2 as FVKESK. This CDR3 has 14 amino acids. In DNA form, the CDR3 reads TGTGCCAGCAGCCGACAGGGAATTGAAAACACCATATATTTT. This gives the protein CASSRQGIENTIYF.

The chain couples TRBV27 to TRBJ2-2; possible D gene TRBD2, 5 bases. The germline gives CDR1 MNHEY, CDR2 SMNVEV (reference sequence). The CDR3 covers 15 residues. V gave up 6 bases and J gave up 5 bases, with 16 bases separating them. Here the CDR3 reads CASSPTSGGTGELFF. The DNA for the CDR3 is TGTGCCAGCAGCCCTACTAGTGGTGGGACCGGGGAGCTGTTTTTT.

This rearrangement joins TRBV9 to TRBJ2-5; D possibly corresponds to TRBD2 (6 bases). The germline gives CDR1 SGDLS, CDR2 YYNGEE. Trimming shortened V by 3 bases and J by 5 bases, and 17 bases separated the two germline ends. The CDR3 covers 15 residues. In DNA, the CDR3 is TGTGCCAGCAGCGCTGGGACTGACAAGAGGGAGACCCAGTACTTC. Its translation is CASSAGTDKRETQYF.

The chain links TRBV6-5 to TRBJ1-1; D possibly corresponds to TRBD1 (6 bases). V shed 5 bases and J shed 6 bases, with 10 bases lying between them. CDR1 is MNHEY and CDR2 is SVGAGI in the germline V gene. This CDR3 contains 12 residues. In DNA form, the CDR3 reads TGTGCCAGCAGTCCACAGGGACCTGAAGCTTTCTTT. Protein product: CASSPQGPEAFF.

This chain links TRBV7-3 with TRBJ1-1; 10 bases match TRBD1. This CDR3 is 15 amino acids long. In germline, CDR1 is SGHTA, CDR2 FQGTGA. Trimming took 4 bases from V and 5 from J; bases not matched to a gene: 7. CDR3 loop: CASSSRADRGTEAFF. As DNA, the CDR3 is TGTGCCAGCAGCTCTCGAGCGGACAGGGGGACTGAAGCTTTCTTT.

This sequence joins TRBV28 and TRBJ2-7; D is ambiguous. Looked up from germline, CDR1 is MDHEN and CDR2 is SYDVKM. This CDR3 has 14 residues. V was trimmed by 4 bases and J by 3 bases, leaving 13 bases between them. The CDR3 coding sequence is TGTGCCAGCAGTTCCCGCGTGGGCCACTACGAGCAGTACTTC. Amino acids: CASSSRVGHYEQYF.

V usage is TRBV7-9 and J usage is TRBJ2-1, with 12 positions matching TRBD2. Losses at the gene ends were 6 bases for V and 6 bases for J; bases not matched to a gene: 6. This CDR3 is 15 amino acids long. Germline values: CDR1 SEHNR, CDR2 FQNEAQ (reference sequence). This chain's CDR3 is CASRLTSGSTNEQFF. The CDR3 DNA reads TGTGCCAGCAGGCTGACTAGCGGGAGTACCAATGAGCAGTTCTTC.

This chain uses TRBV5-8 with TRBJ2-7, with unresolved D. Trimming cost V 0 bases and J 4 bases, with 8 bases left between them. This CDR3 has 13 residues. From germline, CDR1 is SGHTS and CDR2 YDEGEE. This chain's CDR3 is CASSLANRYEQYV. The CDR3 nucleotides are TGTGCCAGCAGCTTGGCTAACAGATACGAGCAGTACGTC.

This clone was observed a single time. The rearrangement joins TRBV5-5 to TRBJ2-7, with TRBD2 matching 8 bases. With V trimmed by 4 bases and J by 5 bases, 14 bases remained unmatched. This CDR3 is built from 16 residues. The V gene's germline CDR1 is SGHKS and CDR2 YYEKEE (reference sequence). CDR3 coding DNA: TGTGCCAGCAGCCTCTTAGCGGGACTAGTTGTTGACGAGCAGTACTTC. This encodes CASSLLAGLVVDEQYF. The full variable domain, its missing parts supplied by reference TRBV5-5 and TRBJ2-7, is DAGVTQSPTHLIKTRGQQVTLRCSPISGHKSVSWYQQVLGQGPQFIFQYYEKEERGRGNFPDRFSARQFPNYSSELNVNALLLGDSALYLCASSLLAGLVVDEQYFGPGTRLTVT.

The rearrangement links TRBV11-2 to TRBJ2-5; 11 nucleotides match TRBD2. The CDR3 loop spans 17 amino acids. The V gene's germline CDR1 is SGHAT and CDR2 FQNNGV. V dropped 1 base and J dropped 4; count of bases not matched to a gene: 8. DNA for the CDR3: TGTGCCAGCAGCTTAGGTGGTCTAGCGGGAGGTACAGAGACCCAGTACTTC. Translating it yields CASSLGGLAGGTETQYF. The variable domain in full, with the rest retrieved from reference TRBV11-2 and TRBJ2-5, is EAGVAQSPRYKIIEKRQSVAFWCNPISGHATLYWYQQILGQGPKLLIQFQNNGVVDDSQLPKDRFSAERLKGVDSTLKIQPAKLEDSAVYLCASSLGGLAGGTETQYFGPGTRLLVL.

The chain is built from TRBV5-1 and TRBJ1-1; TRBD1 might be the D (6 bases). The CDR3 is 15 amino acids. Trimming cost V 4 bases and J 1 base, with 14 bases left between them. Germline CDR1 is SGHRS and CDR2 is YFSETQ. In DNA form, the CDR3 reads TGCGCCAGCAGCCCAGGGACAATTCCGAACACTGAAGCTTTCTTT. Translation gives CASSPGTIPNTEAFF.

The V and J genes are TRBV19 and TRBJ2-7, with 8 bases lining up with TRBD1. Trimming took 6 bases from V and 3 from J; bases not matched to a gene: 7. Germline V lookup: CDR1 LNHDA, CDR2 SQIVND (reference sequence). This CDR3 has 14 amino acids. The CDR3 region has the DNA TGTGCCAGTAGATCCGGGACAGGTCACTACGAGCAGTACTTC. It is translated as CASRSGTGHYEQYF.